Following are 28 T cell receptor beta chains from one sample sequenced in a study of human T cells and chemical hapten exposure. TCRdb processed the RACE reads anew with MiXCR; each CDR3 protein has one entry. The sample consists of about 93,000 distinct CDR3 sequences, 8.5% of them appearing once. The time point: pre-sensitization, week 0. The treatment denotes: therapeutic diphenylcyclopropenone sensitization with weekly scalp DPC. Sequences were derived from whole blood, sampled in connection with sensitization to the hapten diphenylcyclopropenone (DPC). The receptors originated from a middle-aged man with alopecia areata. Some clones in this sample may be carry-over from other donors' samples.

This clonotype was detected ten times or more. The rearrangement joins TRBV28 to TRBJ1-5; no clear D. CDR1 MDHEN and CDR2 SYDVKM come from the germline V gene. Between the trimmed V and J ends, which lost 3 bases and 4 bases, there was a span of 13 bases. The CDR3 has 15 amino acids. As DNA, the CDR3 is TGTGCCAGCAGTTTCCTTATACGGAGTAATCAGCCCCAGCATTTT. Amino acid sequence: CASSFLIRSNQPQHF.

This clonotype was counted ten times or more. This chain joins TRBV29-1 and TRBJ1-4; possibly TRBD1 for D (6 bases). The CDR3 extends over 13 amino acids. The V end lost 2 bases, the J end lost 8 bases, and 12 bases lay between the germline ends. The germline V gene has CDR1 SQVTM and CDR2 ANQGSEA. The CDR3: CSVELQGHEKLFF. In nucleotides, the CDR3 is TGCAGCGTTGAATTACAGGGTCACGAAAAACTGTTTTTT.

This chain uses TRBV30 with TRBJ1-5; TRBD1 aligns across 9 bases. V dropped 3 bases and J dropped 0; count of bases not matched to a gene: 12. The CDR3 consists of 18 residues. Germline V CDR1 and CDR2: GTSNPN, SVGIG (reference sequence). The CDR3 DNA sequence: TGTGCCTGGAGGCCCCGGGACAGGGTGGAATATAGCAATCAGCCCCAGCATTTT. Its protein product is CAWRPRDRVEYSNQPQHF.

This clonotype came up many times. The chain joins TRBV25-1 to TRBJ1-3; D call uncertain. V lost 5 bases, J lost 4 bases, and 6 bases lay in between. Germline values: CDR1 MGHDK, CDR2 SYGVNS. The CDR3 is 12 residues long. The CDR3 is CASSQGGNTIYF. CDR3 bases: TGTGCCAGCAGTCAAGGGGGAAACACCATATATTTT.

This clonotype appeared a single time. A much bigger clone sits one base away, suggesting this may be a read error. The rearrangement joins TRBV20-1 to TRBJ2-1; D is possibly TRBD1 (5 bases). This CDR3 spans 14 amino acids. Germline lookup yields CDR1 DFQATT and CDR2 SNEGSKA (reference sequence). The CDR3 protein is CSGQREVANNERFF. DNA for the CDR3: TGCAGTGGACAGAGAGAGGTCGCTAACAATGAGCGGTTCTTC.

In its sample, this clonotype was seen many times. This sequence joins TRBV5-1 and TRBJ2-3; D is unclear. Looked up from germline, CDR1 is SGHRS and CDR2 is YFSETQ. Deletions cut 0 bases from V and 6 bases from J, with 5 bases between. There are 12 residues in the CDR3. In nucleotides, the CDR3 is TGCGCCAGCAGCTTGGTGGGGGATACGCAGTATTTT. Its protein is CASSLVGDTQYF.

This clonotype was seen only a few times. CDR3 in DNA: TGCAGTGCTCTCCAGTCCGTCAATCAGCCCCAGCATTTT. Amino acids: CSALQSVNQPQHF. This chain joins TRBV20-1 and TRBJ1-5; D is uncertain. The CDR3 contains 13 residues. The V and J ends lost 5 bases and 3 bases respectively, with 11 bases between them. Germline V lookup: CDR1 DFQATT, CDR2 SNEGSKA (reference sequence).

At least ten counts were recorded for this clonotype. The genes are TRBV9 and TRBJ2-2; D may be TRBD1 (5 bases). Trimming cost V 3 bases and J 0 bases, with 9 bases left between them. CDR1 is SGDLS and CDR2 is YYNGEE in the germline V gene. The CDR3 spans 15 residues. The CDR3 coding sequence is TGTGCCAGCAGCGAGACAGCTGCGAACACCGGGGAGCTGTTTTTT. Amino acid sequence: CASSETAANTGELFF.

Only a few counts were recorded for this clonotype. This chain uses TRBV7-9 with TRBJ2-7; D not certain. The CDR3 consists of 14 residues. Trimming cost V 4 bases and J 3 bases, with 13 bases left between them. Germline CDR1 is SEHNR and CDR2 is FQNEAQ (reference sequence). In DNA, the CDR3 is TGTGCCAGCAGCTCACGGGCATCAGACTACGAGCAGTACGTC. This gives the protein CASSSRASDYEQYV.

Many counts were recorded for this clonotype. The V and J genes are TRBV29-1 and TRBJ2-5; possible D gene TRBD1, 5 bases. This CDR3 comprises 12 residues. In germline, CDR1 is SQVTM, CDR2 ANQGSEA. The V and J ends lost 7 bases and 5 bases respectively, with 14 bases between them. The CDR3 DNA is TGCAGCGCCAGGGCCATCGGGGAGACCCAGTACTTC. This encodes CSARAIGETQYF. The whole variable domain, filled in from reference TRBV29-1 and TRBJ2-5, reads SAVISQKPSRDICQRGTSLTIQCQVDSQVTMMFWYRQQPGQSLTLIATANQGSEATYESGFVIDKFPISRPNLTFSTLTVSNMSPEDSSIYLCSARAIGETQYFGPGTRLLVL.

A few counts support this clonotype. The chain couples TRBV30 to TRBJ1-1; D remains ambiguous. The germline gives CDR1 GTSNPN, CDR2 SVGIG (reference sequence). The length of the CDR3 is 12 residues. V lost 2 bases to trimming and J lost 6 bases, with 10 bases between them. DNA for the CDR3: TGTGCCTGGAGTACGGACGGGGCTGAAGCTTTCTTT. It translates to CAWSTDGAEAFF.

The CDR3 DNA reads as TGTGCCACCAGTGACACGACAGGCCAGAATGGGCCCCAGCATTTT. Translated: CATSDTTGQNGPQHF. The chain couples TRBV24-1 to TRBJ1-5, with a possible D match to TRBD1 (6 bases). Germline CDR1 and CDR2: KGHDR and SFDVKD. Between the trimmed V and J ends, which lost 4 bases and 9 bases, there was a span of 18 bases. This CDR3 has 15 amino acids.

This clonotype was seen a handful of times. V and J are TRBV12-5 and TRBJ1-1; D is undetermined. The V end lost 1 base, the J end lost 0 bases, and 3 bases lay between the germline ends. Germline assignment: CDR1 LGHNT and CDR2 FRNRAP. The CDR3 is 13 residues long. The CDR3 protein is CASGLGVNTEAFF. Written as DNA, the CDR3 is TGTGCTAGTGGTTTGGGGGTGAACACTGAAGCTTTCTTT.

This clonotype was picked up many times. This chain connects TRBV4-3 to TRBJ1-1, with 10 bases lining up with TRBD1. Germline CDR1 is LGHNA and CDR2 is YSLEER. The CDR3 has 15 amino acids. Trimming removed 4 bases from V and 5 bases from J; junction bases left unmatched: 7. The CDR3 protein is CASSPRQGAETEAFF. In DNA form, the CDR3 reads TGCGCCAGCAGCCCAAGACAGGGGGCTGAAACTGAAGCTTTCTTT.

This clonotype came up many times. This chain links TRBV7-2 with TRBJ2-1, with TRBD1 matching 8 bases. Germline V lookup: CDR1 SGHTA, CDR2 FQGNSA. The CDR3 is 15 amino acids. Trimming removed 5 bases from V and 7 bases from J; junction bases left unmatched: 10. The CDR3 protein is CASSAAATGGNEQFF. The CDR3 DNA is TGTGCCAGCAGCGCTGCTGCAACAGGGGGAAATGAGCAGTTCTTC.

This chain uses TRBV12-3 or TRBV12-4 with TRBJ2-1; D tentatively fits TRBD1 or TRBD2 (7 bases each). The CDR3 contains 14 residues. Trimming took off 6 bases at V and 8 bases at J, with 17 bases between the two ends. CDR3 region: CASSNSAGGDEQFF. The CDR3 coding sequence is TGTGCCAGCAGCAACAGCGCAGGGGGGGATGAGCAGTTCTTC.

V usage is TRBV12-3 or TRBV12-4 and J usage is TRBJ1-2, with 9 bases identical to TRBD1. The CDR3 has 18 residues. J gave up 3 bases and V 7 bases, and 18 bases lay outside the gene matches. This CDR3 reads CASKLGGTGKVFDYGYTF. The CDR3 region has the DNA TGTGCCAGCAAACTGGGGGGGACAGGGAAGGTTTTTGACTATGGCTACACCTTC.

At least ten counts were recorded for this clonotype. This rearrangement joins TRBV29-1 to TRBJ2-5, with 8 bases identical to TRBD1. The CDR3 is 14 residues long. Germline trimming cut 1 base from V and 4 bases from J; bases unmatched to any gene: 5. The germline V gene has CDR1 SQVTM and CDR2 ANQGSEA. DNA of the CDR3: TGCAGCGTTGAAGGCCCAGGGGGCTTAGAGACCCAGTACTTC. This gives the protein CSVEGPGGLETQYF.

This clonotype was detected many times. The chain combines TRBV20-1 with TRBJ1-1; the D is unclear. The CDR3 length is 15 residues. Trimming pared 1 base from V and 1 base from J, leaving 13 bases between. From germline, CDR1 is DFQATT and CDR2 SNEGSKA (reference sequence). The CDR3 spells CSARVWERQNTEAFF. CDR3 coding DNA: TGCAGTGCTAGAGTTTGGGAGAGGCAGAACACTGAAGCTTTCTTT.

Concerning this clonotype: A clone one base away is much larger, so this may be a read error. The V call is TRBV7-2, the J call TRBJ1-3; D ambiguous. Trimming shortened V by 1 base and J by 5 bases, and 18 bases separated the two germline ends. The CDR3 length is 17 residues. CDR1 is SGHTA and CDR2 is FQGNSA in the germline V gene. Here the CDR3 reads CASSLDRPQSSRNTIYF. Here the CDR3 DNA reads TGTGCCAGCAGCTTAGACCGACCCCAATCTTCTAGAAACACCATATATTTT.

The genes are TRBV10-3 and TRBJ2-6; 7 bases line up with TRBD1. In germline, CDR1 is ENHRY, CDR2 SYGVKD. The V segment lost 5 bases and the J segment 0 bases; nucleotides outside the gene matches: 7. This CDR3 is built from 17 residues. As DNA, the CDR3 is TGTGCCATCAGTTCGCCGCAGGGGGACTCTGGGGCCAACGTCCTGACTTTC. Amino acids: CAISSPQGDSGANVLTF.

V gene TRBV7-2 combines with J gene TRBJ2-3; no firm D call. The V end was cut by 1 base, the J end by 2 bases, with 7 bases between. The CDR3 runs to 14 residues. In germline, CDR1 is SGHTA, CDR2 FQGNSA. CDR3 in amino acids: CASSLVPNTDTQYF. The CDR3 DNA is TGTGCCAGCAGCTTAGTTCCTAACACAGATACGCAGTATTTT.

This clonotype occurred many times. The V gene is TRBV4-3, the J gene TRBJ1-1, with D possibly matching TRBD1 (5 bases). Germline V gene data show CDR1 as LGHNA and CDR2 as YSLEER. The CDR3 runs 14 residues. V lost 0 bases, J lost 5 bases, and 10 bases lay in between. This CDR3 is CASSQDRVGTEAFF. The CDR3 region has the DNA TGCGCCAGCAGCCAAGACAGGGTGGGTACTGAAGCTTTCTTT.

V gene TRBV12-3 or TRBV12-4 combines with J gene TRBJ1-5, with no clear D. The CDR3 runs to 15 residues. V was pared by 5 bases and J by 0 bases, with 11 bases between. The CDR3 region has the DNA TGTGCCAGCAGTCCCCGGCAGCATAGCAATCAGCCCCAGCATTTT. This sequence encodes CASSPRQHSNQPQHF.

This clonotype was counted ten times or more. CDR3 protein: CASSFHEGNEQFF. CDR3 sequence (DNA): TGTGCCAGCAGCTTCCACGAGGGTAATGAGCAGTTCTTC. This chain links TRBV11-2 with TRBJ2-1, with D tentatively TRBD2 (5 bases). The V end was cut by 3 bases, the J end by 7 bases, with 10 bases between. This CDR3 has 13 amino acids. Looked up from germline, CDR1 is SGHAT and CDR2 is FQNNGV.

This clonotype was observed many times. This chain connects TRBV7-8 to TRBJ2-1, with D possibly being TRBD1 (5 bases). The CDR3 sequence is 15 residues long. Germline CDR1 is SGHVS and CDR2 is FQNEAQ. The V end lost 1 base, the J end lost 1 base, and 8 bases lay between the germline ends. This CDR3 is CASSLGQGSYNEQFF. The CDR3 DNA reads TGTGCCAGCAGCTTAGGGCAGGGTTCCTACAATGAGCAGTTCTTC.

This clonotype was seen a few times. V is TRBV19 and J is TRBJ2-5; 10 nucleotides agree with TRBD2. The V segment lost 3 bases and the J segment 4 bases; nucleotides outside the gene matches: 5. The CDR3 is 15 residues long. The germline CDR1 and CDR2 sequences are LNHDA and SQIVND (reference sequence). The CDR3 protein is CASSILAGGIETQYF. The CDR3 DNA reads TGTGCCAGTAGTATCTTAGCGGGAGGAATAGAGACCCAGTACTTC.

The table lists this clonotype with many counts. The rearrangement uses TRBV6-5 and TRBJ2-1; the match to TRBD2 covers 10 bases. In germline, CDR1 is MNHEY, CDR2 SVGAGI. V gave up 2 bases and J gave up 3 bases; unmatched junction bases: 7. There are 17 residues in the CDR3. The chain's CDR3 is CASSYRLAGMIYNEQFF. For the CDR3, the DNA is TGTGCCAGCAGTTACCGACTAGCGGGTATGATCTACAATGAGCAGTTCTTC.